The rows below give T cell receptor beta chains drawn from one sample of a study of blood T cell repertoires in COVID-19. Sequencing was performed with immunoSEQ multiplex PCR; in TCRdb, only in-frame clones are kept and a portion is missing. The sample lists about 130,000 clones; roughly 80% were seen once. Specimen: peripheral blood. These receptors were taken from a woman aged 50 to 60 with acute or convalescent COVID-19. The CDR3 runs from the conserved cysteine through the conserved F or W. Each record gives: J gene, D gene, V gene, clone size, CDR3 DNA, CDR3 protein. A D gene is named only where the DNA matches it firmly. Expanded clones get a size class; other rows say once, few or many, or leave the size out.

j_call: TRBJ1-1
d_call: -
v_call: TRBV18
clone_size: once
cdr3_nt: TGTGCCAGCTCACCACGAGGGCTGGCGGGATCGTGGGAAACTGAAGCTTTCTTT
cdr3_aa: CASSPRGLAGSWETEAFF

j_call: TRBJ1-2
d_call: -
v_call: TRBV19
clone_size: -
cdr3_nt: TGTGCCAGTAGTATAGAGCGTTTGGGCTACACCTTC
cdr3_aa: CASSIERLGYTF

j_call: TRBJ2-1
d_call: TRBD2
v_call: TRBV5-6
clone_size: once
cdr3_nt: TGTGCCAGCAGCTACGGGACTAGCGGGGTCGGGCAGTTCTTC
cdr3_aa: CASSYGTSGVGQFF

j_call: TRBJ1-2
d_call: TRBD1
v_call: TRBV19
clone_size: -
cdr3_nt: TGTGCCAGTAGTTCGACAGGGATAAGGTATGGCTACACCTTC
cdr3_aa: CASSSTGIRYGYTF

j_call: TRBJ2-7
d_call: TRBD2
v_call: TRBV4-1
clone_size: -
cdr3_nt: TGCGCCAGCAGCACCCGAACCCTAGCGGGGGTTCGAGGAGAGCAGTACTTC
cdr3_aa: CASSTRTLAGVRGEQYF

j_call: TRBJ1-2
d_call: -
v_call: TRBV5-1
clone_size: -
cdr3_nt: TGCGCCAGCAGCTTGGACAGGGCTAACTATGGCTACACCTTC
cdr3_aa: CASSLDRANYGYTF

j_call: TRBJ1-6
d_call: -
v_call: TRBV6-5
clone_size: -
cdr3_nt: TGTGCCAGCAGAGGACAGATAACATTTAGCTCACCCCTCCACTTT
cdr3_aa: CASRGQITFSSPLHF

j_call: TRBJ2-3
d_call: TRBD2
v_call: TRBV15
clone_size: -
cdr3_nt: TGTGCCACCAGCATCACTAGCGGGACGCAGTATTTT
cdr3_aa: CATSITSGTQYF

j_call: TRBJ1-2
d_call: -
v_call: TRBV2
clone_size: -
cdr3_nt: TGTGCCAGCACCCTGGGAGGGACAAGCTATGGCTACACCTTC
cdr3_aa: CASTLGGTSYGYTF

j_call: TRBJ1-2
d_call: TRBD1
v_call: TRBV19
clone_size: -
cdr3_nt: TGTGCCAGTAGGATGGGACAGGCCCCCCACTATGGCTACACCTTC
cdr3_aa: CASRMGQAPHYGYTF

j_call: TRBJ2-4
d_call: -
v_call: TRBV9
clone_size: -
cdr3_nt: TGTGCCAGCAGCGTAGAGGGTACAGGGAACATTCAGTACTTC
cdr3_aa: CASSVEGTGNIQYF

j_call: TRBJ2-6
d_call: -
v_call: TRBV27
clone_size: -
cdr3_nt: TGTGCCAGCAGTTTATACGGACAGAAAGGCTCTGGGGCCAACGTCCTGACTTTC
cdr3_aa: CASSLYGQKGSGANVLTF

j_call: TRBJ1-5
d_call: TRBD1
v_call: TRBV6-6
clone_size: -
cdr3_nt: TGTGCCAGCAGACCGGGACAGACACATCAGCCCCAGCATTTT
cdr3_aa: CASRPGQTHQPQHF

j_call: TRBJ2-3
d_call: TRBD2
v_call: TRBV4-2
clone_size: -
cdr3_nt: TGTGCCAGCAGCCAAGATGCTAGCGGGGGGGCGGATACGCAGTATTTT
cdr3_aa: CASSQDASGGADTQYF

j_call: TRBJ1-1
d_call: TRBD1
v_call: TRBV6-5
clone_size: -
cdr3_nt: TGTGCCAGCAGTTACACCGGGGACAGGGGACGCGCTTTCTTT
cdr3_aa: CASSYTGDRGRAFF

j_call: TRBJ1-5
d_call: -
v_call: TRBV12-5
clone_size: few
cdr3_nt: TGTGCTAGTGGTTTGAGGGGGAATAGCAATCAGCCCCAGCATTTT
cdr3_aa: CASGLRGNSNQPQHF

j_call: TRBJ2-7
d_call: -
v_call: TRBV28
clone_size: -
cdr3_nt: TGTGCCAGCAGTGCCTACAGGGATGAGCAGTACTTC
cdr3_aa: CASSAYRDEQYF

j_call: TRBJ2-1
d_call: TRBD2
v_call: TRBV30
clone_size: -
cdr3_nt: TGTGCCTGGAGTCCCCGAGTGACTAGCGTGAGGAATGAGCAGTTCTTC
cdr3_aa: CAWSPRVTSVRNEQFF

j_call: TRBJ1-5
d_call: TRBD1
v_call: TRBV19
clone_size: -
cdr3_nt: TGTGCCAGTAGTTTCAGGGGGCTAACCAATCAGCCCCAGCATTTT
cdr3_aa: CASSFRGLTNQPQHF

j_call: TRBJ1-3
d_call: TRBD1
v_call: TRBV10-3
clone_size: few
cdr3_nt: TGTGCCATCAGCCTGGACAGGAAGGTAAACACCATATATTTT
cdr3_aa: CAISLDRKVNTIYF

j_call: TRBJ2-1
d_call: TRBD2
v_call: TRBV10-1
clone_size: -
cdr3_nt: TGCGCCAGCAGTGAGTTTAGCGGGGGTGTCAATGAGCAGTTCTTC
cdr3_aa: CASSEFSGGVNEQFF

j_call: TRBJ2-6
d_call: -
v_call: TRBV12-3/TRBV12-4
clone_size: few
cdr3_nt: TGTGCCAGCAGTCGGGGTGGGGCCAACGTCCTGACTTTC
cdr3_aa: CASSRGGANVLTF

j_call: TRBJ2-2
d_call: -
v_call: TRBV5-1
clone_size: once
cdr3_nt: TGCGCCAGCAGCTTGTCTAGTCTGGTCGGGACACCGAACACCGGGGAGCTGTTTTTT
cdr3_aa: CASSLSSLVGTPNTGELFF

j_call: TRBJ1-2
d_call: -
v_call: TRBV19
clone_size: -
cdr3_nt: TGTGCCAGTAGTATGGGGAGACAGGAAGTCTATGGCTACACCTTC
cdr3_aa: CASSMGRQEVYGYTF

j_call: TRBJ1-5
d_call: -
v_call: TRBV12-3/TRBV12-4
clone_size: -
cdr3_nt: TGTGCCAGCAACACAGGGCGGCAGCCCCAGCATTTT
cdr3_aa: CASNTGRQPQHF

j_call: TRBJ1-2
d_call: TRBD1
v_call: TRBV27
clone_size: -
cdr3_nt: TGTGCCAGCAGTTTACGCGGACAGGGGGCCCATGGCTACACCTTC
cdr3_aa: CASSLRGQGAHGYTF

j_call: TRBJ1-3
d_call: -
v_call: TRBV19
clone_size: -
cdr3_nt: TGTGCCAGTAGTGGAACAGGGACCTCTGGAAACACCATATATTTT
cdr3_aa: CASSGTGTSGNTIYF

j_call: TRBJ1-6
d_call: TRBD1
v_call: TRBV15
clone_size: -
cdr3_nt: TGTGCCACCAGCAGGACGGGACAGGGGTCACCCCTCCACTTT
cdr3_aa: CATSRTGQGSPLHF

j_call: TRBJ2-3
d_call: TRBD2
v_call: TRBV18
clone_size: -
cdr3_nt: TGTGCCAGCTCACCCACCACGGGGGGGAGAAGCACAGATACGCAGTATTTT
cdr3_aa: CASSPTTGGRSTDTQYF

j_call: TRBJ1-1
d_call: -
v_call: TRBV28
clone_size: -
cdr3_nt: TGTGCCAGCAGTTGGGGCGGGGTACCTGAAGCTTTCTTT
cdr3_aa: CASSWGGVPEAFF

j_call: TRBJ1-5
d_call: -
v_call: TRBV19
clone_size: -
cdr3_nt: TGTGCCAGTAGTATAGAAAAGGGGCCCCCACACCAGCCCCAGCATTTT
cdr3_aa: CASSIEKGPPHQPQHF

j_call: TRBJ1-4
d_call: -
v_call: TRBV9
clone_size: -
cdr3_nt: TGTGCCAGCAGCGTAGGGTATGGAGGGTCGGGTAATGAAAAACTGTTTTTT
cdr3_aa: CASSVGYGGSGNEKLFF

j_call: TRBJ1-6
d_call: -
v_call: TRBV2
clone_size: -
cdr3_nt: TGTGCCAGCAGCCCTAGGAGCGGGGGGAATAATTCACCCCTCCACTTT
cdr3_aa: CASSPRSGGNNSPLHF

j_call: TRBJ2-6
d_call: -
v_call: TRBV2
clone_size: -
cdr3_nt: TGTGCCAGCAATCCCGGCTCTGGGGCCAACGTCCTGACTTTC
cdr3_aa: CASNPGSGANVLTF

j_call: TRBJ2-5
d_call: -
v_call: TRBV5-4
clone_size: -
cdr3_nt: TGTGCCAGCAGCTTGGCTTCAGGAAGGGAGACCCAGTACTTC
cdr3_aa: CASSLASGRETQYF

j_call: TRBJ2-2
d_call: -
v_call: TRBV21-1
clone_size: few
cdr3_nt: TGTGCCAGCAGCAAAGCGGGGGCGGAAGGGGACACCGGGGAGCTGTTTTTT
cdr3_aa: CASSKAGAEGDTGELFF

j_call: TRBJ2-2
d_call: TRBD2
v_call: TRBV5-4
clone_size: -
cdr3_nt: TGTGCCAGCAGCTTGGCGGCTAGCGGGGGCACCGGGGAGCTGTTTTTT
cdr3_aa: CASSLAASGGTGELFF

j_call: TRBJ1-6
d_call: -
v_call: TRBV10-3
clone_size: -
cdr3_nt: TGTGCCATCAGTGGCACAAATTCACCCCTCCACTTT
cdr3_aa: CAISGTNSPLHF

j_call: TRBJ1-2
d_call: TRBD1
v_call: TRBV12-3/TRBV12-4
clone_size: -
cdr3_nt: TGTGCCAGCAGTTTAACAGGGGTTGGCTACACCTTC
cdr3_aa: CASSLTGVGYTF

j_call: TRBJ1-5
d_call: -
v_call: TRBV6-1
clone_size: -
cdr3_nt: TGTGCCAGCAGTGAAGTGGCAGGCAGAATCAATCAGCCCCAGCATTTT
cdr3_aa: CASSEVAGRINQPQHF

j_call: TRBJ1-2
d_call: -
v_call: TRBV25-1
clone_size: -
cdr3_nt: TGTGCCAGCAGTGAATCTGTACTGGGGGCGCATGGCTACACCTTC
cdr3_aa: CASSESVLGAHGYTF

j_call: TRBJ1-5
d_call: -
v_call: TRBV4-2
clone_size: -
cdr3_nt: TGTGCCAGCAGCCAAGTAGGGGTGGGTCAGCCCCAGCATTTT
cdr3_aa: CASSQVGVGQPQHF

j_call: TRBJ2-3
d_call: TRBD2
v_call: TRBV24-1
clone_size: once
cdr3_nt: TGTGCCACCAGTGATTTGTGGCGGGGGTCGACTAGCACAGATACGCAGTATTTT
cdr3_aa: CATSDLWRGSTSTDTQYF

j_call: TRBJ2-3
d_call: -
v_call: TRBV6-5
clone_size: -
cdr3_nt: TGTGCCAGCAGTTACATCAAGTTTGACACATCGGATACGCAGTATTTT
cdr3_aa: CASSYIKFDTSDTQYF

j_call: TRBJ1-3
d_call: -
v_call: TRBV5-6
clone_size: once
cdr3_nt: TGTGCCAGCAGGAGCCTCTCTGGAAACACCATATATTTT
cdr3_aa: CASRSLSGNTIYF

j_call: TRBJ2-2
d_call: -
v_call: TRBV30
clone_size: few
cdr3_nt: TGTGCCTGGAGTGTACTGGGGGGACCACGCACCGGGGAGCTGTTTTTT
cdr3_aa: CAWSVLGGPRTGELFF

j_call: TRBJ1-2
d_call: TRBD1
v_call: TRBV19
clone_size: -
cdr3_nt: TGTGCCAGTAGTCCGACAGGGGGTAATAACTATGGCTACACCTTC
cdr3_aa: CASSPTGGNNYGYTF

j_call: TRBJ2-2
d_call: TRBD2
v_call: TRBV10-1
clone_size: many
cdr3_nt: TGCGCCAGTAGCGGGTGGGGCCGGACCGGGGAGCTGTTTTTT
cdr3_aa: CASSGWGRTGELFF

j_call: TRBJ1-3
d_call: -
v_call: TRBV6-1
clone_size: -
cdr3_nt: TGTGCCAGCAGTGAACTACTCTCTGGAAACACCATATATTTT
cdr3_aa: CASSELLSGNTIYF

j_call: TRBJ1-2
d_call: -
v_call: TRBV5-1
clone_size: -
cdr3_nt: TGCGCCAGCAGCTCTACCGGGTTGGGAGGCGGCTACACCTTC
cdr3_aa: CASSSTGLGGGYTF

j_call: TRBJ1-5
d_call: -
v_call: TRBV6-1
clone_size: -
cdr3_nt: TGTGCCAGCAGTGAAGCGAGGGTTTTCAGCAATCAGCCCCAGCATTTT
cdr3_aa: CASSEARVFSNQPQHF